This TCR beta chain was found in a study of CD8 T cells in seronegative destructive rheumatoid arthritis (dated by TCRdb to the early 2020s). At the level of the whole study: At the time of sampling, biological drugs were being given to seven out of the eight CND-RA patients. The seropositive RA, seronegative RA and healthy control comparison cohorts were taken from a previously published TCRbeta dataset and were not newly sequenced. Peripheral CD8+ TCRbeta repertoires of CCP-negative destructive rheumatoid arthritis (CND-RA) patients were compared with newly diagnosed seropositive RA, seronegative RA and healthy controls.

Findings and caveats that apply to the study as a whole: Across the roughly 120,000 clonotypes tested, no public clonotype enrichment survived Benjamini-Hochberg correction. More CMV-reactive and fewer influenza A-reactive CD8+ TCRbeta sequences were observed in CND-RA repertoires than in controls and other RA subtypes. Because diagnostic samples were lacking, the TCR repertoire differences may partly reflect years of poor disease control rather than having been present at onset. CND-RA patients appeared to carry a distinct set of enriched public clonotypes, which the authors read as support for a separate disease subset. The small size of the CND-RA cohort was noted as a limitation of the study. With age adjusted for, CD8+ TCRbeta repertoires in CND-RA patients appeared less diverse and more clonal than repertoires in other RA subtypes.

TCRbeta sequencing used genomic DNA from CD8+ cells, following the manufacturer's instructions. TCRbeta sequencing used the immunoSEQ assay and was run at a genomics technology centre in Finland. From the authors' description of their analysis: Clonotype tables from the immunoSEQ preprocessing pipeline were converted to VDJtools format, and non-productive clonotypes were removed. Samples with fewer than 10,000 reads were excluded, the remaining samples were subsampled to 10,000 reads, and six of the eight CND-RA samples met this threshold. Shannon-Wiener, Simpson and clonality indices were calculated with the VDJtools CalcDiversityStats function on data subsampled to 10,000 reads. Non-singleton TCRbeta clonotypes were hard-matched, with no mismatches allowed, against VDJdb to infer antigen specificity. CDR3 sequences that differed by one amino acid (Hamming distance 1) were grouped together into clusters with potentially shared antigen targets. Public clonotypes were tested for group enrichment with one-sided Fisher's exact tests after resampling groups to six samples, repeated ten times. TCRdb carries this immuneACCESS record with in-frame sequences only. Its versions omit some clonotypes, under half of them owing to an unresolved V gene in the studies checked, with the rest unexplained. V, J and clone size derive from that table, while D and trimming were established from the DNA sequence. The sample data list roughly 13,000 clones, and around 83% of these were observed just once. The ten most abundant clones make up 25% to 30% of the sample.

Concerning this clone itself: This receptor's antigen is unknown. No qualities accompany the bases; no much larger clone lies one base away.

The CND-RA patients tested negative on the clinical CCP2 antibody test, and joint destruction in these patients kept progressing despite active therapy. Every CND-RA patient showed typical joint destruction in the wrists and ankles and had failed conventional anti-rheumatic therapy. Instead of being sampled at diagnosis, CND-RA patients were sampled after long disease histories, which in several cases spanned decades. Each patient provided approximately 46 millilitres of EDTA-anticoagulated peripheral blood. Peripheral blood mononuclear cells were isolated by Ficoll-Paque PLUS density gradient separation. AutoMACS magnetic bead positive selection was used to isolate CD8+ cells from fresh or cryopreserved PBMCs, and flow cytometry was used to check purity. Nucleospin Tissue or Tissue XS kits were used to extract genomic DNA, which was then quantified on a Qubit 2.0 fluorometer. Sequencing used CD8+ T cells from blood. This receptor was obtained from a woman aged 30 to 50 with seronegative destructive rheumatoid arthritis.

The DNA sequence reads TGTGCCAGCAGCTTTCTACATCCAGGGGCGAACGAGCAGTACTTC. Its product reads: CASSFLHPGANEQYF. The chain is made from TRBV11-2 and TRBJ2-7; TRBD1 is perhaps the D gene, given 6 matching bases. The CDR1 and CDR2 encoded by the germline V gene are SGHAT and FQNNGV. The V end loses 3 bases and the J end loses 5 bases, and a stretch of 17 bases separates them. The CDR3 numbers 15 residues from cysteine through phenylalanine. Solely the CDR3 DNA is kept, with 45 bases framed from the first base.